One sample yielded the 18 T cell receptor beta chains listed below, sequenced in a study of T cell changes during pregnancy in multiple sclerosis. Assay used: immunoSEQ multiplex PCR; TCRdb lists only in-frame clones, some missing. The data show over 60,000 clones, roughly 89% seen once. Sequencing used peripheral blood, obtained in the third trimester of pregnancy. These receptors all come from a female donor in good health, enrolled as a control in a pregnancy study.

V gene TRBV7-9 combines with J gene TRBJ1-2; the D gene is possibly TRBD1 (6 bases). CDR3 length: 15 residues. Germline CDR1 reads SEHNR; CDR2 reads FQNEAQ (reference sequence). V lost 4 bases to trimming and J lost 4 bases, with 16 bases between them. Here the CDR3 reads CASSSSGHSTYGYTF. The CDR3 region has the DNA TGTGCCAGCAGCTCTTCGGGACATTCGACCTATGGCTACACCTTC.

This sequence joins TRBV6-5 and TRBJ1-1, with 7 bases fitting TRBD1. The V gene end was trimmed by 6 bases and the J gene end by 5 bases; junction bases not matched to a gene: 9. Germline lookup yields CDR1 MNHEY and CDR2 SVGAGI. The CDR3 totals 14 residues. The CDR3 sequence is CASRYSGGRTEAFF. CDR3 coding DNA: TGTGCCAGCAGGTATTCAGGGGGGAGGACTGAAGCTTTCTTT.

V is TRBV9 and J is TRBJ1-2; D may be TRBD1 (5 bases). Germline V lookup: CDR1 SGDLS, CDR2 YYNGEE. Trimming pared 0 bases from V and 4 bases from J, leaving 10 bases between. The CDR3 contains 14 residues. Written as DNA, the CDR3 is TGTGCCAGCAGCGTAGACAGGACCCGCTATGGCTACACCTTC. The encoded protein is CASSVDRTRYGYTF.

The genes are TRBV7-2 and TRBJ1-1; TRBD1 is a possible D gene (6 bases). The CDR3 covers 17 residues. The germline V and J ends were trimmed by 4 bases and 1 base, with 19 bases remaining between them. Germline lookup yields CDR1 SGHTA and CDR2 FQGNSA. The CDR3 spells CASSYQGRRGRNTEAFF. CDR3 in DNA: TGTGCCAGCAGCTACCAGGGCCGCAGGGGAAGGAACACTGAAGCTTTCTTT.

Written as DNA, the CDR3 is TGTGCCAGCAGCCCACAGGGGCCCTCTAACTATGGCTACACCTTC. Translation: CASSPQGPSNYGYTF. The rearrangement uses TRBV9 and TRBJ1-2, with 7 nucleotides matching TRBD1. CDR1 is SGDLS and CDR2 is YYNGEE in the germline V gene. Trimming took 4 bases from V and 0 from J; bases not matched to a gene: 6. The CDR3 sequence is 15 residues long.

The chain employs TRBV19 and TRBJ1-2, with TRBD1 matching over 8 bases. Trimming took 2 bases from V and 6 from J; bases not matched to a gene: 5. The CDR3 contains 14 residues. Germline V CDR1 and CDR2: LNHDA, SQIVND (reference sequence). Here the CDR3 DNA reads TGTGCCAGTAGTATAAGGCAGGGGGCGGATGGCTACACCTTC. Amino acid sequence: CASSIRQGADGYTF.

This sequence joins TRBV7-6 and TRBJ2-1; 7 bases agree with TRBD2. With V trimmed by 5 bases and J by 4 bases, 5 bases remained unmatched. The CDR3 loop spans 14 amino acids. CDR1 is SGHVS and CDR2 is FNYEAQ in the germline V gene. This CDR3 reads CASSTRTRYNEQFF. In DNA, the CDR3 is TGTGCCAGCAGCACGCGGACTAGATACAATGAGCAGTTCTTC. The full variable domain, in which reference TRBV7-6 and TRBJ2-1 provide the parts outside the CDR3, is GAGVSQSPRYKVTKRGQDVALRCDPISGHVSLYWYRQALGQGPEFLTYFNYEAQQDKSGLPNDRFSAERPEGSISTLTIQRTEQRDSAMYRCASSTRTRYNEQFFGPGTRLTVL.

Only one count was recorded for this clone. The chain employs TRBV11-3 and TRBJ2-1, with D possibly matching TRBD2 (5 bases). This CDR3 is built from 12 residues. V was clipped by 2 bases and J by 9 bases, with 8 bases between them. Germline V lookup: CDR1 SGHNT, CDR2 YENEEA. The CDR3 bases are TGTGCCAGCAGCTTATCCGAGGGTGAGCAGTTCTTC. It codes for CASSLSEGEQFF. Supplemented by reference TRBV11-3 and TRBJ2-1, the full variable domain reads EAGVVQSPRYKIIEKKQPVAFWCNPISGHNTLYWYLQNLGQGPELLIRYENEEAVDDSQLPKDRFSAERLKGVDSTLKIQPAELGDSAVYLCASSLSEGEQFFGPGTRLTVL.

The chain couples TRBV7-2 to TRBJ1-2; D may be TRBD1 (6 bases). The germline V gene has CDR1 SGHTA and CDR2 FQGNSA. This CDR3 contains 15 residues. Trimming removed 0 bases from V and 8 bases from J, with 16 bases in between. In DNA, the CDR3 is TGTGCCAGCAGCTTAGCTAGAGCGGGGGGCTGGGGCTACACCTTC. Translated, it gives CASSLARAGGWGYTF.

The CDR3 sequence is CASRRTAEETQYF. As DNA, the CDR3 is TGCGCCAGCAGAAGGACAGCCGAAGAGACCCAGTACTTC. The J gene is TRBJ2-5, the V gene TRBV5-1; tentative D call: TRBD1 (6 bases). From germline, CDR1 is SGHRS and CDR2 YFSETQ. The ends were cut back, 5 bases at V and 3 bases at J, with 11 bases in the middle. The CDR3 consists of 13 residues.

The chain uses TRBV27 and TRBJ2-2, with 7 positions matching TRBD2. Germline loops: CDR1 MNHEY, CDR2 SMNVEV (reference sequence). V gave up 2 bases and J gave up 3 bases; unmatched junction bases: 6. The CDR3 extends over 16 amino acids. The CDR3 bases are TGTGCCAGCAGTTTAGGGCAGGGAGGGTACACCGGGGAGCTGTTTTTT. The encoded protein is CASSLGQGGYTGELFF.

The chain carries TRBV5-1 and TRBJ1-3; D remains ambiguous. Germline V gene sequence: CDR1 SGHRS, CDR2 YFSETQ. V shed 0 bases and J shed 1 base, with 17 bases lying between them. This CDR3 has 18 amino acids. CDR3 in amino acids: CASSLGGRRLGSGNTIYF. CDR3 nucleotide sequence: TGCGCCAGCAGCTTGGGGGGTCGGAGGCTGGGGTCTGGAAACACCATATATTTT.

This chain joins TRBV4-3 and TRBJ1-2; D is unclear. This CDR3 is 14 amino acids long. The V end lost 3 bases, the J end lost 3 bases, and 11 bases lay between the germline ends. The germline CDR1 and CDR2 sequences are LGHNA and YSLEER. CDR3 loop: CASSHAKGDYGYTF. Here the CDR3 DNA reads TGCGCCAGCAGCCATGCTAAGGGAGACTATGGCTACACCTTC.

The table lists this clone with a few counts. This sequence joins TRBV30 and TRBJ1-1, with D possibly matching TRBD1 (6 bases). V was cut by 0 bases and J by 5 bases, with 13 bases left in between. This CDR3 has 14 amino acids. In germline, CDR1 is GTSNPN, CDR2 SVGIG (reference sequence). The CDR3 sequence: CAWSVGGGRTEAFF. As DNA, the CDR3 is TGTGCCTGGAGTGTAGGGGGGGGCAGGACTGAAGCTTTCTTT.

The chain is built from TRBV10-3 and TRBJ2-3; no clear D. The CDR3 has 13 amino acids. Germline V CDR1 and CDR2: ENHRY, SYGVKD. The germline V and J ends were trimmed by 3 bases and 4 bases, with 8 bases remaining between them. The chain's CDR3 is CAISEVHSDTQYF. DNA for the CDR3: TGTGCCATCAGTGAAGTTCACTCAGATACGCAGTATTTT.

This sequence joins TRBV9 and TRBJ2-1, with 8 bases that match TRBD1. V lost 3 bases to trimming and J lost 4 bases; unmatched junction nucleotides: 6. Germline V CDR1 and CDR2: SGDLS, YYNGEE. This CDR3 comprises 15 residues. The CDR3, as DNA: TGTGCCAGCAGCGGCGACAGGGGAGGATACAATGAGCAGTTCTTC. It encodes CASSGDRGGYNEQFF.

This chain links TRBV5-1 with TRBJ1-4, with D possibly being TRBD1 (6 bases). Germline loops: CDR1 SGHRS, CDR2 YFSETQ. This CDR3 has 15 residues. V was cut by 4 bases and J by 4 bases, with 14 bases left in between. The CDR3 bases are TGCGCCAGCAGCCCCCACAGGGACGGTAATGAAAAACTGTTTTTT. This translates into CASSPHRDGNEKLFF.

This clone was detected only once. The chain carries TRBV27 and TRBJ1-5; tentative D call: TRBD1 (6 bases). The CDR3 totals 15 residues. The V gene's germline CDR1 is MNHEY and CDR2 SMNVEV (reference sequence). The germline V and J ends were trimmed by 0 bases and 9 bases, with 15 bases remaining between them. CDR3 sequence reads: CASSLSAGGHAPQHF. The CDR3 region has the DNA TGTGCCAGCAGTTTATCGGCCGGGGGGCACGCGCCCCAGCATTTT.